What follows describes a single T cell receptor (beta chain). The antigen it recognizes is unknown. Base qualities are missing; no much larger clone stands one base away. These data originate in a study of vaccination and CD4 T cells after COVID-19 (dated by TCRdb to between 2020 and 2023). Concerning the study at large: Six males and four females were included in the convalescent cohort, with two Hispanic individuals, seven Caucasians, two Asians and one multiracial person represented. Participants got two doses of the Pfizer-BioNTech BNT162b2 vaccine (n=8) or two doses of the Moderna mRNA-1273 vaccine (n=2). Post-COVID blood samples were collected from convalescent patients a median of around 100 days after diagnosis, with a range of roughly 30 to 161 days. Post-vaccine blood samples were obtained a median of about 77 days after the second vaccine dose, with a range of 14 to 241 days. The cultures were stimulated with overlapping spike peptide pools from SARS-CoV-2 and from the common cold coronaviruses HCoV-NL63, HCoV-OC43 and HCoV-229E. Control cultures received a CEFX viral epitope pool as the positive control, an HIV-1 Nef peptide pool as the negative control, or no peptide. The spike-specific CD4+ TCR repertoire was compared before and after mRNA vaccination in over nine COVID-19 convalescent patients and a handful of infection-naive healthy vaccine recipients.

Library method: PCR. DNA from cultured CD4+ T cells was subjected to TCR sequencing with the Oncomine TCR Beta short-read assay at the Johns Hopkins FTIC core. The QIAamp micro DNA kit was used to extract genomic DNA from the cultured CD4+ T cells. Oncomine TCR Beta libraries from cultured CD4+ T cells were pooled with unique dual indexes and sequenced on an Illumina iSeq 100. Under the source paper's analysis protocol: Non-productive sequences were filtered out, and CDR3s that did not start with C, did not end with F or W, or were shorter than 7 amino acids were discarded. Antigen-specific clonotypes were identified with the MANAFEST web application by comparing peptide-stimulated wells with reference and other culture wells. Positive clones required FDR below 0.05, an odds ratio above 5, and productive frequency above 0.1% in at least two of three replicate wells. Clonotypes that were significantly expanded in both SARS-CoV-2 spike wells and at least one common cold coronavirus spike condition were defined as cross-reactive. Similarity between CDR3 sequences was evaluated in R version 3.6.1 using Levenshtein distances (stringdist) and unrooted phylogenetic trees (ape). TCRdb's own reprocessing of the public reads used fastp at Q25 and MiXCR and kept productive beta chains. Duplicate CDR3 protein sequences are folded into a single record with the most common DNA and genes. TCRdb assigned the V and J calls; the authors' analysis was not used. This sample comprises 20,000 to 25,000 distinct CDR3 sequences, roughly three fifths of them detected only once. Approximately 12% of the sample comes from the top ten.

The CDR3 runs 13 residues from the cysteine to the phenylalanine. The CDR3 DNA has 39 bases and is translated from base 1. Sequences GTSNPN (CDR1) and SVGIG (CDR2) are obtained from the germline V gene (reference sequence). Germline trimming amounts to 7 bases on V and 4 bases on J, with 7 as the count of junction bases outside the gene matches. Explained via the paper, the treatment or condition label denotes: roughly 11-day PBMC culture with coronavirus spike peptide pools or control peptides (ViraFEST assay). The study used the ViraFEST assay, which expanded antigen-specific T cells with peptide pools and then identified expanded clonotypes by TCR sequencing. Healthy vaccine recipients had no prior SARS-CoV-2 infection, confirmed by negative nucleocapsid antibody tests before and after vaccination. Roughly 2 million PBMCs per well were cultured in IMDM with roughly 4.8% human AB serum and around 10 IU/ml IL-2, plus 10 ug/ml peptide pools. Half of the culture medium was replaced with fresh IL-2-containing medium on days 3 and 7. After 9 to 11 days of culture, CD4+ T cells were isolated by negative selection with the EasySep CD4+ T cell isolation kit. PBMCs were separated from whole blood using Ficoll-Paque Plus gradient centrifugation and then either used fresh or cryopreserved at -140C. Triplicate wells were generally used for each culture condition.

Paper-wide results and their limitations: Of the vaccine-specific clones in convalescent patients, 304 of 307, or nearly all, reacted only to SARS-CoV-2 spike and did not cross-react with common cold coronaviruses. Relatively few convalescent patients were included in the study, and early timepoints after natural infection were not analyzed. In convalescent patients, a median roughly 85% of post-vaccine SARS-CoV-2-reactive clones were detected only after vaccination, suggesting vaccine-specific priming. The median count of SARS-CoV-2-reactive clonotypes went up from about 23 after infection to a few dozen after vaccination, although the change was not significant.

The rearrangement joined TRBV30 to TRBJ1-5, with TRBD1 identical over 7 junction bases. The TCR comes from a human donor who received a COVID-19 vaccine. The sample was CD4+ T cells from blood, cultured in vitro, taken after SARS-CoV-2 vaccination. CDR3 reads: CAYHSGGNQPQHF. The bases are TGTGCCTATCACTCAGGGGGTAATCAGCCCCAGCATTTT.